Presented here are 12 T cell receptor beta chains from one specimen sequenced in a study of shared clonotypes between healthy human individuals. Assay used: immunoSEQ multiplex PCR; TCRdb lists only in-frame clones, some missing. The sample has 2,100,000 or so clones; almost 96% are singletons. Sequences were obtained from naive CD4+ T cells sorted from blood. Subset denoted: CD45RA+ positively selected. The receptors were gathered from a man between 18 and 29 years old in good health.

The V call is TRBV21-1, the J call TRBJ2-7; TRBD2, as called in the table, went unchecked against the DNA. TRBV21-1 is reported as a pseudogene. The CDR3 runs to 16 residues. The CDR3 region has the DNA TGTGCCAGCAGCCTCGAAACTGGAGGGGACTCCTACGAGCAGTACTTC. Amino acids: CASSLETGGDSYEQYF.

The V gene is TRBV7-9, the J gene TRBJ1-5, with D unclear. Trimming stripped 3 bases from V and 5 bases from J, with 11 bases between. CDR3 length: 14 residues. Germline CDR1 is SEHNR and CDR2 is FQNEAQ (reference sequence). The CDR3 is CASSFASVDQPQHF. The DNA of the CDR3 is TGTGCCAGCAGCTTTGCGTCGGTGGATCAGCCCCAGCATTTT.

This clone has a single count. The rearrangement uses TRBV6-1 and TRBJ2-2; D gene uncertain. There are 14 residues in the CDR3. The V end was cut by 6 bases, the J end by 4 bases, with 12 bases between. Germline lookup yields CDR1 MNHNS and CDR2 SASEGT. CDR3 protein: CASRTMSITGELFF. The DNA for the CDR3 is TGTGCCAGCAGAACTATGTCCATCACCGGGGAGCTGTTTTTT.

The V call is TRBV2, the J call TRBJ1-1; 9 positions agree with TRBD1. The CDR3 runs 15 residues. CDR1 and CDR2 from the germline V gene are SNHLY and FYNNEI. Trimming took 2 bases from V and 6 from J; bases not matched to a gene: 7. In nucleotides, the CDR3 is TGTGCCAGCAGTGAAAAGGGACAGGGAGTCGCTGAAGCTTTCTTT. It specifies CASSEKGQGVAEAFF.

This clone showed up just once. The V and J genes are TRBV9 and TRBJ2-1; 10 nucleotides match TRBD1. The ends lost 0 bases at V and 9 bases at J; junction bases unmatched: 6. Per germline, CDR1 SGDLS and CDR2 YYNGEE. CDR3 length: 15 residues. The CDR3 region is CASSVGGQGNVEQFF. In DNA, the CDR3 is TGTGCCAGCAGCGTAGGGGGACAGGGGAACGTTGAGCAGTTCTTC.

This clone came up once. The V call is TRBV7-2, the J call TRBJ2-4; 7 bases are shared with TRBD1. The CDR3 spans 14 residues. Germline-derived CDR1 and CDR2 are SGHTA and FQGNSA. V dropped 6 bases and J dropped 6; count of bases not matched to a gene: 8. The chain's CDR3 is CASRTDRALNIQYF. DNA for the CDR3: TGTGCCAGCAGAACCGACAGGGCTCTAAACATTCAGTACTTC.

The J gene is TRBJ2-3, the V gene TRBV4-1; 9 bases agree with TRBD2. CDR1 MGHRA and CDR2 YSYEKL come from the germline V gene. This CDR3 has 16 residues. V dropped 4 bases and J dropped 4; count of bases not matched to a gene: 9. CDR3 in amino acids: CASSPLGGGAADTQYF. CDR3 nucleotides: TGCGCCAGCAGCCCACTTGGCGGGGGGGCGGCAGATACGCAGTATTTT.

This chain uses TRBV30 with TRBJ2-3; no reliable D call. V lost 2 bases, J lost 3 bases, and 12 bases lay in between. Per germline, CDR1 GTSNPN and CDR2 SVGIG (reference sequence). There are 14 residues in the CDR3. CDR3 DNA: TGTGCCTGGAGTCGGGTTCGTAGGACAGATACGCAGTATTTT. This sequence encodes CAWSRVRRTDTQYF.

The gene calls are TRBV25-1 and TRBJ2-1, with 11 positions matching TRBD2. This CDR3 is built from 16 residues. V shed 4 bases and J 5 bases; nucleotides not matched to a gene: 7. From germline, CDR1 is MGHDK and CDR2 SYGVNS. CDR3 protein: CASSALTSGSHNEQFF. The CDR3 region has the DNA TGTGCCAGCAGTGCCTTAACTAGCGGGAGCCACAATGAGCAGTTCTTC.

The chain has TRBV30 and TRBJ2-1; D gene uncertain. Trimming removed 0 bases at V and 10 bases at J, with 13 bases between. CDR1 and CDR2 (germline): GTSNPN, SVGIG (reference sequence). The CDR3 consists of 13 residues. This CDR3 is CAWSVRPFEEQFF. The CDR3 bases are TGTGCCTGGAGTGTACGACCATTCGAAGAGCAGTTCTTC. Full variable domain (outside the CDR3, taken from reference TRBV30 and TRBJ2-1): SQTIHQWPATLVQPVGSPLSLECTVEGTSNPNLYWYRQAAGRGLQLLFYSVGIGQISSEVPQNLSASRPQDRQFILSSKKLLLSDSGFYLCAWSVRPFEEQFFGPGTRLTVL.

The rearrangement links TRBV14 to TRBJ2-5, with 8 bases matching TRBD1. J lost 5 bases, V lost 4 bases, and 9 bases had no gene match. The CDR3 runs 15 residues. Germline CDR1 is SGHDN and CDR2 is FVKESK. The CDR3 nucleotides are TGTGCCAGCAGCCGCCAGACAGGGGTGGTGGAGACCCAGTACTTC. It specifies CASSRQTGVVETQYF.

The count of this clone is one. The rearrangement uses TRBV7-9 and TRBJ1-5; D is unclear. The germline V gene encodes CDR1 SEHNR and CDR2 FQNEAQ (reference sequence). CDR3 length equals 13 residues. V dropped 4 bases and J dropped 4 bases, with 8 bases sitting between them. The CDR3 sequence is CASSSVENQPQHF. CDR3 DNA: TGTGCCAGCAGCTCGGTCGAGAATCAGCCCCAGCATTTT.